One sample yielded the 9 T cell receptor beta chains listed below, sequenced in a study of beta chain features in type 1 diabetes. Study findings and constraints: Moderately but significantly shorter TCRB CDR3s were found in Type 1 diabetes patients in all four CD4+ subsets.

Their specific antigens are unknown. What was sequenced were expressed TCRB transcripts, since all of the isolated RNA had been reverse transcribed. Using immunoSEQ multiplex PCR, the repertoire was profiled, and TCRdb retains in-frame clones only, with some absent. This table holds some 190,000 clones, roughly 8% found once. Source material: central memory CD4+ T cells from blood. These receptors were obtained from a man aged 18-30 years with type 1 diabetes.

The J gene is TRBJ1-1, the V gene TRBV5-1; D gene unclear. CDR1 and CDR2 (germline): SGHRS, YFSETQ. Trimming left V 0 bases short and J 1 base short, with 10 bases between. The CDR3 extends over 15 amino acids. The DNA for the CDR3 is TGCGCCAGCAGCTTGGGAGGCTACGGGAACACTGAAGCTTTCTTT. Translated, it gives CASSLGGYGNTEAFF. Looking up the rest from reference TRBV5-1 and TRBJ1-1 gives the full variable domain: KAGVTQTPRYLIKTRGQQVTLSCSPISGHRSVSWYQQTPGQGLQFLFEYFSETQRNKGNFPGRFSGRQFSNSRSEMNVSTLELGDSALYLCASSLGGYGNTEAFFGQGTRLTVV.

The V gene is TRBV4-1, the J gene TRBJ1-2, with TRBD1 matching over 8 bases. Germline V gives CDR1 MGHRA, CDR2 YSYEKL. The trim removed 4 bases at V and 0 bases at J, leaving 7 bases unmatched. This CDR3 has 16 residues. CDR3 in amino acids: CASSRMGTGSNYGYTF. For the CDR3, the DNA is TGCGCCAGCAGCCGCATGGGGACAGGCTCTAACTATGGCTACACCTTC.

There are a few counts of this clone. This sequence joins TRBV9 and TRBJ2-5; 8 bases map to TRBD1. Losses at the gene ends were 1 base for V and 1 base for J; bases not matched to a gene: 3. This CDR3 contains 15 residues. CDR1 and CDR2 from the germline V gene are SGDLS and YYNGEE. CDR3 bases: TGTGCCAGCAGCGTACGGGGGACAGGCCAAGAGACCCAGTACTTC. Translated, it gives CASSVRGTGQETQYF.

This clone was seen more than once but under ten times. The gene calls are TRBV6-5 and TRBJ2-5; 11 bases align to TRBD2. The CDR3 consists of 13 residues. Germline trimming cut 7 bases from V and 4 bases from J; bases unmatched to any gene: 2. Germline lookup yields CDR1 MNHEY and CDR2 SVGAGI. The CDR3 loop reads CASTGLAGETQYF. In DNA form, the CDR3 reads TGTGCCAGCACCGGACTAGCGGGAGAGACCCAGTACTTC.

This chain's CDR3 is CASSSDRGWETQYF. CDR3 bases: TGTGCCAGCAGCTCCGACAGGGGCTGGGAGACCCAGTACTTC. This chain uses TRBV5-5 with TRBJ2-5, with 8 bases fitting TRBD1. The germline CDR1 and CDR2 sequences are SGHKS and YYEKEE (reference sequence). V dropped 3 bases and J dropped 5; count of bases not matched to a gene: 6. The CDR3 covers 14 residues.

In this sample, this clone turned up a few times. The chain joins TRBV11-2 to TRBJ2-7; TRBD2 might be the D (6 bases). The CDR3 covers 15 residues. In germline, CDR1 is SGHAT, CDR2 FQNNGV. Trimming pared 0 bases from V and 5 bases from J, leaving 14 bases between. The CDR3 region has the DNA TGTGCCAGCAGCTTAGATGGGAGGAGAATAGACGAGCAGTACTTC. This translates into CASSLDGRRIDEQYF.

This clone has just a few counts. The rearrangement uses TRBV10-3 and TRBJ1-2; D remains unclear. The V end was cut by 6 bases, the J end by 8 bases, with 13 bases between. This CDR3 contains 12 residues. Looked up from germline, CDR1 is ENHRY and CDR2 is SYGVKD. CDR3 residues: CAISGSWEGYTF. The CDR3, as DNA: TGTGCCATCAGCGGCTCATGGGAGGGCTACACCTTC.

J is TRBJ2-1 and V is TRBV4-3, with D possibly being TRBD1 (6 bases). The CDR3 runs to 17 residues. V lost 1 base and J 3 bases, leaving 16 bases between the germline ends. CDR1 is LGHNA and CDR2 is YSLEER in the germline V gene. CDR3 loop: CASSQGPAAGDYNEQFF. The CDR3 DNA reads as TGCGCCAGCAGCCAAGGCCCCGCGGCAGGGGACTACAATGAGCAGTTCTTC.

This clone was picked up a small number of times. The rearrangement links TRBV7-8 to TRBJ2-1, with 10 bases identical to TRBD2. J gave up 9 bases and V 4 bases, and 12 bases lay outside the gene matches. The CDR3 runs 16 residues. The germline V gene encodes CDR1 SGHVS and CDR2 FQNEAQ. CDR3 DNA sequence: TGTGCCAGCAGCTCTTACCAGCGGGAGGGCCGTTCTGAGCAGTTCTTC. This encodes CASSSYQREGRSEQFF.